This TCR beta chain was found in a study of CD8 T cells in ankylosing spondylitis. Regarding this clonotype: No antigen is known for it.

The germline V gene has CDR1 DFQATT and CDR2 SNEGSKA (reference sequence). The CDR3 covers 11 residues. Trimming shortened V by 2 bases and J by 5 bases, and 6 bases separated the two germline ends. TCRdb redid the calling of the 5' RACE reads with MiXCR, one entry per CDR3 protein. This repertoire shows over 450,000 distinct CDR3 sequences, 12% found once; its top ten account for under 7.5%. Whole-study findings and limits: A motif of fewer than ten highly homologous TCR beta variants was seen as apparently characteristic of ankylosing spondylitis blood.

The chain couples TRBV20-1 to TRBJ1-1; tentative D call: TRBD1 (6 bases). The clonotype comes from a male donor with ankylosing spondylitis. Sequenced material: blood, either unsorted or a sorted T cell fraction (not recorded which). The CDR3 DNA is TGCAGTGCTAGACAGGGGACTGAAGCTTTCTTT. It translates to CSARQGTEAFF.